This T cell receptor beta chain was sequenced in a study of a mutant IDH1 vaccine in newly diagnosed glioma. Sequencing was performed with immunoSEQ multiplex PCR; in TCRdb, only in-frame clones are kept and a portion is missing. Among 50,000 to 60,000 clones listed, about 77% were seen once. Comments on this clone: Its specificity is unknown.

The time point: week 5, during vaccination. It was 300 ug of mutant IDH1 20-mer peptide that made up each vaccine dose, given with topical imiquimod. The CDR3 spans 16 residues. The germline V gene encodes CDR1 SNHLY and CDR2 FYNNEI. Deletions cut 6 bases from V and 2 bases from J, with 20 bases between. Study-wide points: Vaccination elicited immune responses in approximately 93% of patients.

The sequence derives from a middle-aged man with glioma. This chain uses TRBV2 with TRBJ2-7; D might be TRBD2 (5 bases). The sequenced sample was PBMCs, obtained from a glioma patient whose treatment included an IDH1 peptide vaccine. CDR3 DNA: TGTGCCAGCAGCCGAATCGGGCGCGGAGGCACCTACGAGCAGTACTTC. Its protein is CASSRIGRGGTYEQYF.